This T cell receptor (beta chain) was profiled in a study of blood T cell repertoires in COVID-19. Study summary: Acute-phase and convalescent COVID-19 samples originated in the United States, Italy and Spain. PBMCs, B-cell-depleted T cells, or T cells provided the cDNA or gDNA that made up the material.

V was pared by 6 bases and J by 5 bases, with 30 bases between. Germline V gene lookup returns CDR1 SNHLY and CDR2 FYNNEI. This CDR3 has 19 residues. Some clones are missing from TCRdb's copy, which holds only in-frame ones; the method was immunoSEQ multiplex PCR. Counted here are around 170,000 clones, about 90% occurring once; the ten biggest clones make up roughly 8.9%. Individuals drawn from under 30 US areas were about 18 to 95 years old. In assigning cohorts, the study relied on participant-reported clinical history. Sequenced material: PBMCs or T cells enriched from blood (not recorded which). The TCR originated in a woman aged 18 to 35 who had recovered from COVID-19. This chain joins TRBV2 and TRBJ2-3; the D gene is possibly TRBD2 (10 bases). Here the CDR3 reads CASRGTGYREREGQDTQYF. CDR3 DNA sequence: TGTGCCAGCAGGGGGACAGGGTATCGTGAGCGGGAGGGCCAAGATACGCAGTATTTT.